This T cell receptor (beta chain) derives from a study of shared clonotypes between healthy human individuals. Libraries were prepared by immunoSEQ multiplex PCR; TCRdb keeps only in-frame clonotypes and omits some of them. The table includes about 1 million clones, 65% to 80% detected once. Sequencing input: memory CD4+ T cells sorted from blood. Subset noted: CD45RA-negative fraction. The source of this sequence is a man aged 18 to 29 in good health.

Here the CDR3 DNA reads TGTGCCAGCAGCTTACGAGGGACTCAGCCCCAGCATTTT. Translating it yields CASSLRGTQPQHF. V is TRBV7-8 and J is TRBJ1-5; perhaps TRBD1 as D (5 bases). The CDR3 has 13 amino acids. Germline loops: CDR1 SGHVS, CDR2 FQNEAQ. V lost 2 bases and J 6 bases, leaving 8 bases between the germline ends. The variable domain in full, with the rest retrieved from reference TRBV7-8 and TRBJ1-5, is GAGVSQSPRYKVAKRGQDVALRCDPISGHVSLFWYQQALGQGPEFLTYFQNEAQLDKSGLPSDRFFAERPEGSVSTLKIQRTQQEDSAVYLCASSLRGTQPQHFGDGTRLSIL.